This TCR beta chain was identified during a study of blood T cell repertoires in COVID-19. The CDR3 has 15 amino acids. V was shortened by 0 bases and J by 6 bases, with 12 bases between the two germline ends. Germline lookup yields CDR1 MNHEY and CDR2 SVGAGI. The assay was immunoSEQ multiplex PCR, and TCRdb's table has in-frame clones only and misses some. The table lists roughly 56,000 clones, nearly 90% of them singletons. Sequenced: peripheral blood. The gene calls are TRBV6-5 and TRBJ1-5; unclear D gene. This receptor was identified in a woman in her sixties or seventies with COVID-19, enrolled during active disease. Written as DNA, the CDR3 is TGTGCCAGCAGTTACTCGGTGGACTCAACTCAGCCCCAGCATTTT. Amino acids: CASSYSVDSTQPQHF.